This T cell receptor (beta chain) comes out of a study of blood T cell repertoires in COVID-19 (TCRdb year 2020). With regard to the full study: Samples covering the acute and convalescent phases of COVID-19 were provided by collaborators in the United States, Italy and Spain. The material from the prospective study consisted of cDNA or gDNA derived from T cells, B-cell-depleted T cells, or PBMCs. Subjects who had been exposed to COVID-19, were actively infected with it, or had recovered from it provided the deeply sampled blood TCRbeta repertoires that made up the dataset. The repertoires were made available in a free public database intended to serve as a resource for research on the immune response to SARS-CoV-2. The samples were drawn from two sources: the first 160 participants of the ongoing ImmuneRACE study, and 1,254 subjects contributed by 6 global collaborators. A de-identified subject ID, COVID-19 status, age in years and sex were almost always included in the sample metadata. Where available, HLA class I and class II types were obtained from metadata supplied by the sample provider rather than from assay-based typing.

In the case of this clone: Its recognized antigen is unknown. Base qualities are not recorded, but no much larger clone differs from it by a single base.

Each collaborating institution followed its own protocols to collect whole blood in K2EDTA tubes. For TCRbeta analysis, collaborators shipped samples as frozen whole blood, isolated PBMCs, or DNA extracted from either of those sample types. TCRbeta CDR3 regions were amplified from genomic DNA by means of the immunoSEQ Assay, a bias-controlled multiplex PCR. In the source study's methods: The number of nucleated cells in each sample was estimated by amplification of reference gene primers within the assay. To quantify the absolute abundance of each unique TCRbeta CDR3 rearrangement, sequence reads were collapsed and filtered. For each sample, productive Simpson clonality was calculated by taking the square root of Simpson's diversity index across productive rearrangements. TCRdb stores this immuneACCESS table with in-frame sequences only. Part of the clones is absent; in the studies checked, under half of the shortfall reflects unresolved V genes, and no reason is known for the rest. From that table come the V and J calls and clone size; the DNA was used to work out D and trimming. In this sample the table shows around 160,000 clones, 85% to 90% of which occur a single time. The ten biggest clones cover approximately 2.4% of the sample.

Measured from the cysteine to the phenylalanine, the CDR3 is 14 residues long. Just the 42-base CDR3 DNA is kept, in frame starting at base 1. CDR1 LGHNA and CDR2 YSLEER are derived from the germline V gene. A distance of 12 bases separates the germline ends of V and J, which lose 3 bases and 3 bases respectively. Beyond this particular receptor, the publication reports: The quantity of clinical and demographic metadata differed by source and by participant and was supplied without curation.

The receptor comes from a human donor in a cohort sampled during active COVID-19. The chain is assembled from TRBV4-3 and TRBJ2-7; TRBD1 is a possible D gene, resting on 6 matching bases. The material sequenced was peripheral blood. The CDR3 protein: CASSQDRDNYEQYF. The nucleotide sequence is TGCGCCAGCAGCCAGGACCGGGACAACTACGAGCAGTACTTC.